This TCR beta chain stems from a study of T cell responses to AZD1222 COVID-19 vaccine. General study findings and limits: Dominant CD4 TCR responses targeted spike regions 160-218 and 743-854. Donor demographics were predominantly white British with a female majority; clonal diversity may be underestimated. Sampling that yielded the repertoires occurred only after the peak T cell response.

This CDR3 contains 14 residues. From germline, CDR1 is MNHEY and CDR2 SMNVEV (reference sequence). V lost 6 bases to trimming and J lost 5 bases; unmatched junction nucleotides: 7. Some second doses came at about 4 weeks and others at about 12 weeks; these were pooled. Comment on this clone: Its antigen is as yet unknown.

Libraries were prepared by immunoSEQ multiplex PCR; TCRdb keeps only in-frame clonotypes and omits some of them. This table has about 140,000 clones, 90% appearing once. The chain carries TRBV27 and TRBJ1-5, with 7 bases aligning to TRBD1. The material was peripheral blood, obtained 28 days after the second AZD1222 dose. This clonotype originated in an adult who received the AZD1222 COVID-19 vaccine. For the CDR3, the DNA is TGTGCCAGCAGCCTACAGGGGACATATCAGCCCCAGCATTTT. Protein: CASSLQGTYQPQHF.